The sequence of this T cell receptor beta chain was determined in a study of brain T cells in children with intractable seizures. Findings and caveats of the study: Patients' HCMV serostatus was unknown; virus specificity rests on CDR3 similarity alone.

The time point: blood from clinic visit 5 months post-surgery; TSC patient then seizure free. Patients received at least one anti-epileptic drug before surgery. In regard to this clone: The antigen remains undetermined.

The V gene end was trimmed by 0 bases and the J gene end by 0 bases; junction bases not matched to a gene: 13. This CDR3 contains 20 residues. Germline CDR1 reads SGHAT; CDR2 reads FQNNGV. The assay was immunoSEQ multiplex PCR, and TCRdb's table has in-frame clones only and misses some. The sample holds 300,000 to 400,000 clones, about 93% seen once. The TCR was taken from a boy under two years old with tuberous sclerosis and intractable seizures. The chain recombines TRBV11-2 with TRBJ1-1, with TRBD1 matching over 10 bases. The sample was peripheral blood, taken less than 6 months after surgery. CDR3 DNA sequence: TGTGCCAGCAGCTTAGATCCTTTCGGGACAGGGGACGCACTGAACACTGAAGCTTTCTTT. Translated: CASSLDPFGTGDALNTEAFF.